This T cell receptor (beta chain) was sequenced in a study of cytotoxic CD8 clonotypes in ibrutinib-treated CLL. Study overall: The patients comprised about a dozen relapsed/refractory and around 14 treatment-naive cases, 17 to 18 IGHV unmutated. Response samples followed a median 12 months of treatment, range 6 to 36.

The V segment lost 3 bases and the J segment 1 base; nucleotides outside the gene matches: 0. Per the germline V gene, CDR1 is GTSNPN and CDR2 is SVGIG (reference sequence). The CDR3 has 14 residues. Libraries were prepared by immunoSEQ multiplex PCR; TCRdb keeps only in-frame clonotypes and omits some of them. The sample has tens of thousands of clones, just over 90% seen once. The chain uses TRBV30 and TRBJ2-2, with 9 bases aligning to TRBD1. The sequence was collected from a human donor with chronic lymphocytic leukemia. The source was PBMCs, collected after 12 months of ibrutinib treatment. This CDR3 is CAWRGQGNTGELFF. The DNA of the CDR3 is TGTGCCTGGAGGGGACAGGGGAACACCGGGGAGCTGTTTTTT. The full variable domain, with the rest looked up from reference TRBV30 and TRBJ2-2, is SQTIHQWPATLVQPVGSPLSLECTVEGTSNPNLYWYRQAAGRGLQLLFYSVGIGQISSEVPQNLSASRPQDRQFILSSKKLLLSDSGFYLCAWRGQGNTGELFFGEGSRLTVL.